The rows below give T cell receptor beta chains drawn from one sample of a study of CD8+CD57+ T cells in acquired aplastic anemia. Via MiXCR, TCRdb re-called the reads, giving one row per CDR3 protein. The table shows approximately 130,000 distinct CDR3 sequences, with 35% to 50% occurring only once. The sequenced material came from sorted CD4+, CD8+, or CD8+CD57+ T cells (not recorded which) from PBMCs. The receptors come from a human donor in good health, serving as a control. Both conserved end residues are part of each CDR3. The order of the fields is CDR3 length, J gene, V gene, CDR3 protein.

>14|TRBJ1-1|TRBV2
CASSSRTRTTEAFF
>14|TRBJ2-1|TRBV3-1
CASSRGVPANEQFF
>16|TRBJ2-6|TRBV6-1
CASSPPTGAGANVLTF
>15|TRBJ1-4|TRBV7-2
CASSPSVGVGEKLFF
>15|TRBJ2-7|TRBV9
CASSSQRGWTYEQYF
>18|TRBJ1-2|TRBV19
CASSIPGQGLTSNYGYTF
>17|TRBJ2-6|TRBV13
CASARLALFSGANVLTF
>15|TRBJ2-7|TRBV27
CASSSGGAATYEQYF
>15|TRBJ1-2|TRBV6-5
CASSNGQGENYGYTF
>16|TRBJ2-5|TRBV24-1
CATSDGSDRVEETQYF
>19|TRBJ2-6|TRBV6-1
CASSQGAITGFSGANVLTF
>12|TRBJ1-2|TRBV7-2
CASAPGSYGYTF
>14|TRBJ2-2|TRBV29-1
CSVEGGLNTGELFF
>14|TRBJ1-1|TRBV2
CASKPGGFGTEAFF
>12|TRBJ1-1|TRBV6-5
CASSTGNTEAFF
>18|TRBJ2-3|TRBV6-1
CASSATFLTGAPPDTQYF
>16|TRBJ2-3|TRBV24-1
CATSDGLAASTGTQYF
>17|TRBJ2-6|TRBV24-1
CATSPRDRGRGANVLTF
>13|TRBJ1-1|TRBV15
CATSRRSGGEAYF
>13|TRBJ2-2|TRBV10-3
CAISGTGTGELFF
>14|TRBJ2-5|TRBV5-1
CASSLEGGQETQYF
>15|TRBJ1-2|TRBV11-2
CASSPLKGPLGGYTF
>16|TRBJ2-2|TRBV4-2
CASSQDRGGATGELFF
>14|NA|TRBV10-3
CAISASGGHDEQFF
>14|TRBJ2-7|TRBV19
CASSRNREAYEQYF
>14|TRBJ1-2|TRBV2
CASTPSGQRGGYTF
>13|TRBJ1-4|TRBV19
CASSDSGTEKLFF
>15|TRBJ2-3|TRBV29-1
CSVLTGRDSTDTQYF
>14|TRBJ2-6|TRBV3-1
CASSHRGGANVLAF
>15|TRBJ1-2|TRBV5-6
CATRFGQEGNYGYTF
>12|TRBJ2-5|TRBV28
CASRTSGETQYF
>15|TRBJ2-1|TRBV7-2
CASSLAAGFTNEQFF
>16|TRBJ1-1|TRBV9
CASSAGTGTGAVEAFF
>15|TRBJ2-5|TRBV2
CASRKAGGGRETQYF
>12|TRBJ2-1|TRBV20-1
CSALGRGNEQFF
>15|TRBJ2-3|TRBV20-1
CSARAARGSTDTQYF
>12|TRBJ2-1|TRBV7-6
CASSYCNNEQFF
>13|TRBJ1-6|TRBV12-5
CASGSLQGSPLHF
>13|TRBJ2-1|TRBV15
CATSRDGQLEQFF
>17|TRBJ1-2|TRBV18
CASSPSGTGGSVDGYTF
>16|TRBJ1-1|TRBV19
CASSIDLRRVPTEAFF
>15|TRBJ2-7|TRBV20-1
CSARDWGQGSYEQYF
>14|TRBJ2-1|TRBV18
CASSPGTLYNEQFF
>13|TRBJ2-3|TRBV29-1
CSVEPRLRDTQYF
>12|TRBJ2-1|TRBV29-1
CSVALGNREQFF
>14|TRBJ2-7|TRBV10-1
CASIRQRGFCEQYF